These T cell receptor beta chains were read from a single sample in a study of control samples from healthy donors and cancer patients. TCRdb keeps only in-frame clones here, not all; method: immunoSEQ multiplex PCR. The sample holds approximately 26,000 clones, approximately 91% seen once. The sample comprised PBMCs. These receptor sequences come from a man aged 50-59 years with lung cancer. Both conserved end residues are part of each CDR3. D genes are given only for firm matches. Size is omitted from some rows. Given values are once, few, many or a class for expanded clones.

v_gene	d_gene	j_gene	abundance	CDR3nt	CDR3aa
TRBV6-6	-	TRBJ1-6	-	TGTGCCAGCAGCCCAGCCTCCTATAATTCACCCCTCCACTTT	CASSPASYNSPLHF
TRBV5-6	TRBD1	TRBJ2-5	-	TGTGCCAGCAGCTCGAGCTACCACAGGGGGCTGGGGGAGACCCAGTACTTC	CASSSSYHRGLGETQYF
TRBV4-3	TRBD1	TRBJ1-6	-	TGCGCCAGCAGCCAACTCACGCTGACAGGGAATGCAGATTCACCCCTCCACTTT	CASSQLTLTGNADSPLHF
TRBV6-6	-	TRBJ1-6	-	TGTGCCAGCACCCTCGACGGGGGTGGTTCACCCCTCCACTTT	CASTLDGGGSPLHF
TRBV15	-	TRBJ1-2	-	TGTGCCACCAGCAGAGTTGGGGACGGAGCTAACTATGGCTACACCTTC	CATSRVGDGANYGYTF
TRBV5-1	-	TRBJ2-2	-	TGCGCCAGCAGCTTGCCGGGGGCGAACACCGGGGAGCTGTTTTTT	CASSLPGANTGELFF
TRBV16	-	TRBJ1-2	-	TGTGCCAGCAGTCAGTTGAGGGGCGAAGGAGGCTACACCTTC	CASSQLRGEGGYTF
TRBV10-2	TRBD1	TRBJ2-3	-	TGCGCCAGCCGGGACAGGGCACAAGATACGCAGTATTTT	CASRDRAQDTQYF
TRBV5-1	TRBD2	TRBJ2-5	-	TGCGCCAGCAGCTTTGAGCGGGGCAGCCAAGAGACCCAGTACTTC	CASSFERGSQETQYF
TRBV7-9	TRBD1	TRBJ1-4	-	TGTGCCAGCAGCCTCAGAGGGGACAGGGTTAATGAAAAACTGTTTTTT	CASSLRGDRVNEKLFF
TRBV14	-	TRBJ1-1	-	TGTGCCAGCAGCCAATTTGGGAACACTGAAGCTTTCTTT	CASSQFGNTEAFF
TRBV10-3	-	TRBJ1-2	-	TGTGCCATCAGTGAGTCTGAGAGAAACTATGGCTACACCTTC	CAISESERNYGYTF
TRBV25-1	TRBD1	TRBJ1-2	-	TGTGCCAGCAGGGACAGGGACTACTATGGCTACACCTTC	CASRDRDYYGYTF
TRBV7-9	-	TRBJ1-1	-	TGTGCCAGCAGCGTGCAGGCAGCCAACACTGAAGCTTTCTTT	CASSVQAANTEAFF
TRBV10-1	-	TRBJ2-7	few	TGCGCCAGCAGTGTCCTTCCTTTGGACAGAACCTACGAGCAGTACTTC	CASSVLPLDRTYEQYF
TRBV7-6	TRBD2	TRBJ2-3	-	TGTGCCAGCAGCTTAGTGGGGGGGAGATCCACAGATACGCAGTATTTT	CASSLVGGRSTDTQYF
TRBV7-2	-	TRBJ2-5	-	TGTGCCAGCAGCTCCCCAGTGGGGGGTCCTGAGACCCAGTACTTC	CASSSPVGGPETQYF
TRBV11-2	-	TRBJ1-5	-	TGTGCCAGCAGCTTAGATAGAGATGGGCAACAGCCCCAGCATTTT	CASSLDRDGQQPQHF
TRBV7-6	TRBD1	TRBJ2-2	-	TGTGCCAGCAGCTCGACAGGGGGCAACACCGGGGAGCTGTTTTTT	CASSSTGGNTGELFF
TRBV2	-	TRBJ1-4	-	TGTGCCAGCACCCAGACAGATAATGAAAAACTGTTTTTT	CASTQTDNEKLFF
TRBV29-1	-	TRBJ2-1	-	TGCAGCGTTGAAGACCCGAGAGATGAGCAGTTCTTC	CSVEDPRDEQFF
TRBV7-2	TRBD2	TRBJ2-1	-	TGTGCCAGCAGCACAAGCGGGGGGGCCATTGAGCAGTTCTTC	CASSTSGGAIEQFF
TRBV9	TRBD1	TRBJ1-1	-	TGTGCCAGCAGCGTAGACCCGGGACAGGGGGGCACTGAAGCTTTCTTT	CASSVDPGQGGTEAFF
TRBV5-1	-	TRBJ2-7	-	TGCGCCAGCAGGTATAGGGAGAGGTCCTACGAGCAGTACTTC	CASRYRERSYEQYF
TRBV4-3	TRBD2	TRBJ2-5	-	TGCGCCAGCAGCCAAGGGACTAGCGGGGGGGCCTTGGAGACCCAGTACTTC	CASSQGTSGGALETQYF
TRBV6-5	-	TRBJ1-2	-	TGTGCCAGTCTTCCAGGGACTAACTATGGCTACACCTTC	CASLPGTNYGYTF
TRBV28	-	TRBJ2-2	-	TGTGCCAGCATATCGGCCGGGGAGCTGTTTTTT	CASISAGELFF
TRBV28	-	TRBJ1-3	-	TGTGCCAGCGGATCGGGAGGTACTGGAAACACCATATATTTT	CASGSGGTGNTIYF
TRBV24-1	-	TRBJ2-2	-	TGTGCCACCAGTGACGAAAGAACCGGGGAGCTGTTTTTT	CATSDERTGELFF
TRBV28	-	TRBJ2-2	-	TGTGCCTCCGGGAAGTTCACCGGGGAGCTGTTTTTT	CASGKFTGELFF
TRBV19	-	TRBJ1-2	-	TGTGCCAGTCGGGCGGGGAACTATGGCTACACCTTC	CASRAGNYGYTF
TRBV6-2/TRBV6-3	-	TRBJ2-7	-	TGTGCCAGCAGTTACTCGGCCTCCTACGAGCAGTACTTC	CASSYSASYEQYF
TRBV5-5	-	TRBJ2-1	-	TGTGCCAGCAGCCGCAAGGGGGCGGGAGGCAATGAGCAGTTCTTC	CASSRKGAGGNEQFF
TRBV11-2	-	TRBJ2-2	-	TGTGCCAGCAGCTCTAACACCGGGGAGCTGTTTTTT	CASSSNTGELFF
TRBV6-6	TRBD1	TRBJ1-5	-	TGTGCCAGCAGTTCCAGGGGGACAGTTAGCAATCAGCCCCAGCATTTT	CASSSRGTVSNQPQHF
TRBV10-3	TRBD1	TRBJ2-7	-	TGTGCCAACCGGGACAGAGGTTACGAGCAGTACTTC	CANRDRGYEQYF
TRBV5-1	-	TRBJ2-3	-	TGCGCCAGCAGCTTGTCCAGGGCAGATACGCAGTATTTT	CASSLSRADTQYF
TRBV5-1	-	TRBJ1-1	-	TGCGCCAGCAGCTTACGGGGCCCTAGGAACACTGAAGCTTTCTTT	CASSLRGPRNTEAFF
TRBV7-3	-	TRBJ2-5	-	TGTGCCAGCAGCTTTGACAGCAACCAAGAGACCCAGTACTTC	CASSFDSNQETQYF
TRBV27	-	TRBJ1-1	-	TGTGCCAGCAGTTTAATCCCCGCGGGGAACACTGAAGCTTTCTTT	CASSLIPAGNTEAFF
TRBV6-6	-	TRBJ1-2	-	TGTGCCAGCAGGCCCGGAGACTCATATAGCTACACCTTC	CASRPGDSYSYTF
TRBV29-1	-	TRBJ2-5	-	TGCAGCGTTGTAGAGAGGGGAGAGACCCAGTACTTC	CSVVERGETQYF
TRBV16	-	TRBJ1-4	-	TGTGCCAGCAGCCAATCCGGAACTATGGGGGAAAAACTGTTTTTT	CASSQSGTMGEKLFF
TRBV6-1	TRBD1	TRBJ1-2	-	TGTGCCAGCAGTGAACCTCGACAGGGAAACGGCGGCTACACCTTC	CASSEPRQGNGGYTF
TRBV7-2	-	TRBJ2-7	-	TGTGCCAGCAGCCCTGGAGGGAGGAGCTACGAGCAGTACTTC	CASSPGGRSYEQYF
TRBV7-2	-	TRBJ2-7	once	TGTGCCAGCAGCTTATGGTCTAGTGAAGCCTACGAGCAGTACTTC	CASSLWSSEAYEQYF
TRBV27	-	TRBJ2-7	-	TGTGCCAGCAGTTTATCGAGACAGTCCTACGAGCAGTACTTC	CASSLSRQSYEQYF
TRBV7-9	-	TRBJ1-2	-	TGTGCCAGCAGCTCGCAGGGTGTCTATGGCTACACCTTC	CASSSQGVYGYTF
TRBV25-1	-	TRBJ2-3	-	TGTGCCAGCAGTGAATCAACAGATACGCAGTATTTT	CASSESTDTQYF
TRBV11-2	-	TRBJ1-1	-	TGTGCCAGCAGCTTAACGCGAGACACTGAAGCTTTCTTT	CASSLTRDTEAFF
TRBV7-9	-	TRBJ2-7	-	TGTGCCAGCAGCTTCCGACAGGAAAGCTCCTACGAGCAGTACTTC	CASSFRQESSYEQYF
TRBV7-2	-	TRBJ1-2	-	TGTGCCAGCAGCTCCCCGGACAACCGGGGTGGCTACACCTTC	CASSSPDNRGGYTF
TRBV5-1	-	TRBJ1-1	-	TGCGCCAGCAGGGATTTTGGGCGGATGAGCACTGAAGCTTTCTTT	CASRDFGRMSTEAFF
TRBV11-1	TRBD1	TRBJ2-1	-	TGTGCCAGCAGCCCCCGGACAGGGGGAGAGGGTGAGCAGTTCTTC	CASSPRTGGEGEQFF
TRBV7-2	TRBD1	TRBJ1-4	-	TGTGCCAGCAGCTTCCGGGACAGGAATGAAAAACTGTTTTTT	CASSFRDRNEKLFF
TRBV7-2	TRBD1	TRBJ2-5	-	TGTGCCAGCAGCTTCTCCGGGACAGGGGAATTTACGAAGACCCAGTACTTC	CASSFSGTGEFTKTQYF
TRBV9	TRBD1	TRBJ2-3	-	TGTGCCAGCACCCCCGGGACAGGGGATAAGGATACGCAGTATTTT	CASTPGTGDKDTQYF
TRBV6-2/TRBV6-3	-	TRBJ1-2	-	TGTGCCAGCAGTTACTCCGGGGGTGATGGCTACACCTTC	CASSYSGGDGYTF
TRBV5-6	-	TRBJ1-5	-	TGTGCCAGCAACTTCCTTAATTACGGGGATCAGCCCCAGCATTTT	CASNFLNYGDQPQHF
TRBV5-1	TRBD1	TRBJ1-6	-	TGCGCCAGCAAGCAGGGGGAAAATTCACCCCTCCACTTT	CASKQGENSPLHF